This T cell receptor beta chain was sequenced during a study of molecular identifiers for immune sequencing clone quantification. Researchers sorted naive CD8 T cells as cells that were CD8+CD4-CCR7+CD45RA+. Germline lookup yields CDR1 ENHRY and CDR2 SYGVKD. V lost 8 bases and J 4 bases, leaving 10 bases between the germline ends. CDR3 length equals 12 residues. General study results and limits: Clones with over 20 RNA copies captured over 98% of effector molecules but under 1% of naive ones.

This clonotype was counted many times. Its antigen is undetermined. Generation of bulk TCR libraries relied on previously described methods and listed TCR primers. TCRdb fed the PCR reads into MiXCR, producing one record per CDR3 protein. The data contain about 640,000 distinct CDR3 sequences, 15% to 20% of them singletons. The chain has TRBV10-3 and TRBJ2-3, with D possibly matching TRBD2 (5 bases). The TCR was taken from a human donor in good health. Some libraries in this study had Jurkat cell RNA spiked in. The source material was naive CD8+ T cells from blood, with Jurkat cell RNA spiked in. The subset: FACS-sorted CD8+CD4-CCR7+CD45RA+ naive T cells. CDR3: CAIAEAADTQYF. As DNA, the CDR3 is TGTGCCATCGCGGAGGCCGCAGATACGCAGTATTTT.